Detailed here is one T cell receptor beta chain. Antigen specificity is unknown. The sample belongs to a study of cytomegalovirus exposure and HLA in healthy donors. V lost 5 bases and J lost 5; bases outside the gene matches: 9. There are 15 residues in the CDR3. Per the germline V gene, CDR1 is MNHEY and CDR2 is SMNVEV (reference sequence). Study conclusions and caveats: Later analysis identified several of the most significant clusters that appeared linked to common viral pathogens.

This PCR relied on a set of 60 Vbeta primers and 13 Jbeta primers. Repertoires were generated with immunoSEQ multiplex PCR, while TCRdb's copy carries only in-frame clones and drops some. The sample contains about 160,000 clones, 60% to 75% of which appear only once. The TCR sequence derives from a woman in her forties or fifties in good health and CMV-seropositive. The chain combines TRBV27 with TRBJ2-1; 7 positions match TRBD2. The sequencing sample was made of PBMCs. The CDR3, as DNA: TGTGCCAGCAGTCCGGGGGGTACACTCAACAATGAGCAGTTCTTC. It yields the protein CASSPGGTLNNEQFF.